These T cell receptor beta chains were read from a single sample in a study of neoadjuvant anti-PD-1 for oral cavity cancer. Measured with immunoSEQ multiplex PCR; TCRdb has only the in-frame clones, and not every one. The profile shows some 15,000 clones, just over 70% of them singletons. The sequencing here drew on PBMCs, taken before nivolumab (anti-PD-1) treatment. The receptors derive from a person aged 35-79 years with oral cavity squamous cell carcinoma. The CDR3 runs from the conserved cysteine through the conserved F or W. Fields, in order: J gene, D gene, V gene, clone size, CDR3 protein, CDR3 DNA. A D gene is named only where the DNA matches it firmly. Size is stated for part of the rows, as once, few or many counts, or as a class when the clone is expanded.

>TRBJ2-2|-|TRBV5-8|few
CASILSWGRTGELFF
TGTGCCAGCATCCTCTCGTGGGGGCGGACCGGGGAGCTGTTTTTT
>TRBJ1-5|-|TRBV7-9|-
CASSPQGSQPQHF
TGTGCCAGCAGCCCACAGGGTAGTCAGCCCCAGCATTTT
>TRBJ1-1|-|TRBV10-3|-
CAISERDITEAFF
TGTGCCATCAGTGAAAGGGATATCACTGAAGCTTTCTTT
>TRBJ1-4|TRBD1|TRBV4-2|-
CASSLGTDPTNEKLFF
TGTGCCAGCAGTCTTGGGACAGACCCAACTAATGAAAAACTGTTTTTT
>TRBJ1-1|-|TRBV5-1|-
CASSWSGDEGWTEAFF
TGCGCCAGCAGCTGGTCAGGGGATGAGGGATGGACTGAAGCTTTCTTT
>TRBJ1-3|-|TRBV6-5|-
CASSYRSPEGGNTIYF
TGTGCCAGCAGTTACCGTTCGCCCGAGGGTGGAAACACCATATATTTT
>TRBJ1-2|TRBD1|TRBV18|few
CASSPGTGLGYGYTF
TGTGCCAGCTCACCAGGGACAGGGTTGGGCTATGGCTACACCTTC
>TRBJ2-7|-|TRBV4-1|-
CASSPTGTPYEQYF
TGCGCCAGCAGCCCCACCGGGACGCCCTACGAGCAGTACTTC
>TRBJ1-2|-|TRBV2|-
CASSYRQSTNYGYTF
TGTGCCAGCAGTTATAGACAGTCCACTAACTATGGCTACACCTTC
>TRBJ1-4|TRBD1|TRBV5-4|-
CASSFGQGLEKLFF
TGTGCCAGCAGCTTCGGACAGGGGCTTGAAAAACTGTTTTTT
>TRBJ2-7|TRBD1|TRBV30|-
CAWSPTGGATYEQYF
TGTGCCTGGAGCCCAACAGGGGGAGCGACCTACGAGCAGTACTTC
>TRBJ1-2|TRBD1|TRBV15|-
CATSRGAGGGYTF
TGTGCCACCAGCAGGGGCGCAGGGGGCGGCTACACCTTC
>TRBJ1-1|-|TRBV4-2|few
CASSQDLIAEAFF
TGTGCCAGCAGCCAAGATTTGATTGCGGAGGCTTTCTTT
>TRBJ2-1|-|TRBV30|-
CAWSVGWASASDEQFF
TGTGCCTGGAGTGTAGGTTGGGCTAGCGCGAGCGATGAGCAGTTCTTC
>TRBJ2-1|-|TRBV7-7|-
CASSEVLGYEQFF
TGTGCCAGCAGCGAGGTCCTAGGGTATGAGCAGTTCTTC
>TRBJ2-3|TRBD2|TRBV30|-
CAWSAGLADTDTQYF
TGTGCCTGGAGTGCAGGACTAGCGGACACAGATACGCAGTATTTT
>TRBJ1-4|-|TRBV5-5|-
CASSFGGATNEKLFF
TGTGCCAGCAGCTTCGGTGGGGCAACTAATGAAAAACTGTTTTTT
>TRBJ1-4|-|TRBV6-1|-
CASSEFEGNNEKLFF
TGTGCCAGCAGTGAATTTGAGGGGAATAATGAAAAACTGTTTTTT
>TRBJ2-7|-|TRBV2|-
CASSDKQGFYEQYF
TGTGCCAGCAGTGACAAACAGGGATTTTACGAGCAGTACTTC
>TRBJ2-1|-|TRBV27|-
CASSVGSVYNEQFF
TGTGCCAGCAGTGTAGGCAGCGTCTACAATGAGCAGTTCTTC
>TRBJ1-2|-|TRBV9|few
CASSVQGTYGYTF
TGTGCCAGCAGCGTACAGGGAACCTATGGCTACACCTTC
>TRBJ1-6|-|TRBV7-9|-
CASSLTSSPLHF
TGTGCCAGCAGCTTAACGTCCTCACCCCTCCACTTT
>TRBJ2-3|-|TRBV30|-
CAWSTGTDTQYF
TGTGCCTGGAGCACCGGCACAGATACGCAGTATTTT